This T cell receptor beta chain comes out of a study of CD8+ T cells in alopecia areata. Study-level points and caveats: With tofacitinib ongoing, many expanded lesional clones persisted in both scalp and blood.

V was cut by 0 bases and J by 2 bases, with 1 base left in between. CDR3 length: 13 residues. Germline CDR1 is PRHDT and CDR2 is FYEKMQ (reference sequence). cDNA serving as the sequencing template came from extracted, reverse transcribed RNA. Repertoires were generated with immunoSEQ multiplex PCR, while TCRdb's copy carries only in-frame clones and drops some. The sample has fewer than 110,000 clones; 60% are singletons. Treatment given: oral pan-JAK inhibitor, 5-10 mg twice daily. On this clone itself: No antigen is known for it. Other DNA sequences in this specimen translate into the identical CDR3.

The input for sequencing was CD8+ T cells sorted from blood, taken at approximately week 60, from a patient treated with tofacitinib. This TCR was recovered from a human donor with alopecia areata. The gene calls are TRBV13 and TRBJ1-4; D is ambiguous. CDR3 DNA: TGTGCCAGCAGCTTAGGGACTAATGAAAAACTGTTTTTT. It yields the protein CASSLGTNEKLFF.